This T cell receptor beta chain originates from a study of blood T cell repertoires in COVID-19. About the study: Samples representing acute and convalescent COVID-19 were sourced from the United States, Italy and Spain. The cDNA or gDNA used as material had been derived from T cells, B-cell-depleted T cells, or PBMCs.

Authors' processing steps: By means of reference gene primer amplification, nucleated cell counts were estimated. TCRdb's table, derived via immunoSEQ multiplex PCR, lists solely in-frame clones and lacks some. That table is the source of V, J and clone size, and D and trimming were worked out from the DNA. The sample lists roughly 110,000 clones; approximately 80% were seen once. This clone has a handful of counts. Deletions cut 0 bases from V and 4 bases from J, with 15 bases between. This CDR3 is 15 amino acids long. Per the germline V gene, CDR1 is GTSNPN and CDR2 is SVGIG (reference sequence). The TCR was taken from a woman between 70 and 85 years old with acute or convalescent COVID-19. The rearrangement links TRBV30 to TRBJ1-2; TRBD1 might be the D (6 bases). Material for sequencing was peripheral blood. This CDR3 is CAWSVEAGETYGYTF. CDR3 coding DNA: TGTGCCTGGAGTGTAGAAGCAGGGGAGACCTATGGCTACACCTTC.